The clone carrying this T cell receptor (beta chain) was counted once. Its target is not known. Methods used by the authors: ImmunoSEQ output held junction-only sequences without quality scores, so filtering differed. Method: immunoSEQ multiplex PCR; TCRdb's copy keeps in-frame clones and lacks some. The V and J calls and clone size are taken from that table; D and trimming were inferred from the DNA. The sample lists hundreds of thousands of clones, around 72% occurring once. The sample originates from a study of shared clonotypes between healthy human individuals. Study-wide results and caveats: Rarefaction revealed incomplete sorted-subset sequencing despite large depth. Sampling covered nothing but blood. Tissue TCR repertoires likely differ from those found in blood.

With V trimmed by 6 bases and J by 0 bases, 15 bases remained unmatched. Germline V CDR1 and CDR2: MDHEN, SYDVKM. CDR3 size: 18 residues. The chain combines TRBV28 with TRBJ1-2; 8 bases are a match to TRBD1. The TCR was taken from a woman aged 25 to 39 in good health. Sequenced material: memory CD4+ T cells sorted from blood. Subset here: CD45RA-negative fraction. CDR3 protein: CASRGDGGQGQSNYGYTF. CDR3 DNA sequence: TGTGCCAGCAGGGGGGATGGAGGACAGGGCCAATCTAACTATGGCTACACCTTC.